Detailed here is one T cell receptor (beta chain). The data were taken from a study of T-cell reconstitution after alpha-beta-depleted transplantation in children. A library of TCRbeta sequences, prepared with unique molecular identifiers, was generated. Via MiXCR, TCRdb re-called the PCR reads, giving one row per CDR3 protein. The sample includes roughly 500,000 distinct CDR3 sequences, 30% to 35% of them seen just once. V gave up 2 bases and J gave up 14 bases, with 16 bases separating them. The V gene's germline CDR1 is MNHEY and CDR2 SVGAGI. The CDR3 is 13 amino acids. The source is a human donor who donated a stem cell graft to a child with aplastic anemia. The rearrangement uses TRBV6-5 and TRBJ2-1; possibly TRBD2 for D (6 bases). The specimen was PBMCs from the stem cell graft donor, collected from the stem cell graft. In DNA form, the CDR3 reads TGTGCCAGCAGTTACCAGCCAAGGGACTCCAAGTTCTTC. It yields the protein CASSYQPRDSKFF.